Sequencing of this T cell receptor (beta chain) was carried out in a study of blood T cell repertoires in COVID-19. Study background: The United States, Italy and Spain provided the acute and convalescent COVID-19 samples. PBMCs, B-cell-depleted T cells, or T cells were the source of the cDNA or gDNA that made up the material.

Per the study methods: How many nucleated cells were present was estimated from reference gene primer amplification. Sequencing was performed with immunoSEQ multiplex PCR; in TCRdb, only in-frame clones are kept and a portion is missing. V and J calls and clone size are given by that table; D and trimming were obtained from the DNA. The sample carries around 470,000 clones, 85% to 90% recorded once. In Seattle, patients joined the study during active infection and were tracked longitudinally. V was clipped by 1 base and J by 2 bases; unmatched bases: 6. CDR3 size: 16 residues. Germline V gene lookup returns CDR1 SGHAT and CDR2 FQNNGV.

This receptor was taken from a young man with COVID-19, enrolled during active disease. Sequenced: peripheral blood. V is TRBV11-2 and J is TRBJ2-7, with 9 bases identical to TRBD2. The CDR3 spells CASSLGPGGGAYEQYF. The CDR3 bases are TGTGCCAGCAGCTTAGGACCCGGCGGGGGGGCCTACGAGCAGTACTTC. The full variable domain, its missing parts supplied by reference TRBV11-2 and TRBJ2-7, is EAGVAQSPRYKIIEKRQSVAFWCNPISGHATLYWYQQILGQGPKLLIQFQNNGVVDDSQLPKDRFSAERLKGVDSTLKIQPAKLEDSAVYLCASSLGPGGGAYEQYFGPGTRLTVT.